These 9 T cell receptor beta chains came from one sample sequenced in a study of TIL therapy for anti-PD-1-resistant metastatic lung cancer. This was the immunoSEQ v3 assay. Libraries were prepared by immunoSEQ multiplex PCR; TCRdb keeps only in-frame clonotypes and omits some of them. The sample holds about 60,000 clones; about nine tenths are singletons and the top ten take 2% to 3%. The sample's time point: pre-treatment sample, taken before nivolumab and TIL therapy. The sample here was blood, taken at baseline. The receptors were gathered from a person aged 30 to 80 with non-small cell lung cancer.

The gene calls are TRBV3-1 (or the pseudogene TRBV3-2) and TRBJ2-3; D is undetermined. V dropped 1 base and J dropped 2 bases, with 4 bases sitting between them. This CDR3 has 13 amino acids. Germline loops: CDR1 LGHDT, CDR2 YNNKEL (reference sequence). The CDR3 DNA sequence: TGTGCCAGCAGCCAAGGGGACACAGATACGCAGTATTTT. Protein sequence: CASSQGDTDTQYF.

The chain's CDR3 is CATSDPLGLNTEAFF. In DNA form, the CDR3 reads TGTGCCACCAGCGACCCTCTGGGTTTGAACACTGAAGCTTTCTTT. This chain links TRBV15 with TRBJ1-1; unclear D gene. Germline-derived CDR1 and CDR2 are LNHNV and YYDKDF (reference sequence). The germline V and J ends were trimmed by 5 bases and 0 bases, with 13 bases remaining between them. The CDR3 spans 15 residues.

The rearrangement uses TRBV2 and TRBJ1-3; D gene unclear. Germline V gene data show CDR1 as SNHLY and CDR2 as FYNNEI. V was clipped by 1 base and J by 2 bases, with 12 bases between them. The CDR3 is 16 residues long. Written as DNA, the CDR3 is TGTGCCAGCAGTGAAGTGGCAGGTCCGCCTGGAAACACCATATATTTT. It translates to CASSEVAGPPGNTIYF.

The chain has TRBV9 and TRBJ2-7; TRBD1 or TRBD2 may be the D gene (5 bases each). Looked up from germline, CDR1 is SGDLS and CDR2 is YYNGEE. Trimming removed 6 bases at V and 2 bases at J, with 15 bases between. There are 14 residues in the CDR3. The CDR3 protein is CASNNRDLTYEQYF. The CDR3 DNA follows: TGTGCCAGCAACAACCGGGACCTTACCTACGAGCAGTACTTC.

The chain carries TRBV28 and TRBJ1-1; no firm D call. V shed 7 bases and J shed 0 bases, with 15 bases lying between them. Germline values: CDR1 MDHEN, CDR2 SYDVKM. The CDR3 covers 15 residues. CDR3 nucleotide sequence: TGTGCCAGCACCCCCGTGTGGGCGGTGAACACTGAAGCTTTCTTT. This codes for CASTPVWAVNTEAFF.

This clone has a handful of counts. The genes are TRBV4-1 and TRBJ1-3; no clear D gene. Trimming removed 0 bases at V and 6 bases at J, with 12 bases between. The V gene's germline CDR1 is MGHRA and CDR2 YSYEKL. This CDR3 spans 15 amino acids. In nucleotides, the CDR3 is TGCGCCAGCAGCCAAGATCTTCTAGCGCTAAACACCATATATTTT. Its translation is CASSQDLLALNTIYF.

This sequence joins TRBV28 and TRBJ1-5; D might be TRBD1 (5 bases). The CDR3 runs 14 residues. Germline CDR1 MDHEN, CDR2 SYDVKM. Between the trimmed V and J ends, which lost 8 bases and 6 bases, there was a span of 17 bases. The CDR3 sequence is CASRTSLGTQPQHF. The CDR3 bases are TGTGCCAGCCGCACCTCCCTGGGGACTCAGCCCCAGCATTTT.

The rearrangement links TRBV10-1 to TRBJ1-5; no reliable D call. Germline CDR1 is WNHNN and CDR2 is SYGVQD (reference sequence). The V end was cut by 2 bases, the J end by 5 bases, with 4 bases between. This CDR3 region has 12 residues. The CDR3 region is CASSEADQPQHF. CDR3 DNA sequence: TGCGCCAGCAGTGAGGCCGATCAGCCCCAGCATTTT.

This clone was seen more than once but under ten times. The chain employs TRBV19 and TRBJ2-1, with unresolved D. Germline CDR1 LNHDA, CDR2 SQIVND (reference sequence). This CDR3 is 13 amino acids long. The ends were cut back, 5 bases at V and 8 bases at J, with 13 bases in the middle. The CDR3 DNA follows: TGTGCCAGTAGTTATGCGAATCCCCATGAGCAGTTCTTC. Translation gives CASSYANPHEQFF.